This is a list of T cell receptor beta chains from one sample in a study of T-cell reconstitution after alpha-beta-depleted transplantation in children. TCRdb used MiXCR to reprocess the PCR reads, holding one entry per CDR3 protein. The sample lists some 150,000 distinct CDR3 sequences; around 10% were seen once. The source material was PBMCs, mostly from graft donor cells, sampled 180 days after TCRalphabeta/CD19-depleted stem cell transplant. These receptors all come from a female patient aged 2 to 10 who had a stem cell transplant for congenital amegakaryocytic thrombocytopenia, so the T cells may come from the graft donor. Each CDR3 is given with its conserved first and last residue. D genes are given only for firm matches. Clone size is shown for a subset of rows, as once, few, many or a class of expanded clone.

j_call clone_size v_call d_call cdr3_length cdr3_aa cdr3_nt
TRBJ2-5 many TRBV3-1 NA 14 CASSQVKRGETQYF TGTGCCAGCAGCCAAGTAAAACGGGGGGAGACCCAGTACTTC
TRBJ2-2 many TRBV5-1 NA 15 CASSLVWANTGELFF TGCGCCAGCAGCTTGGTCTGGGCGAACACCGGGGAGCTGTTTTTT
TRBJ1-5 many TRBV12-3/TRBV12-4 TRBD1 14 CASSLEGGLQPQHF TGTGCCAGCAGTTTAGAAGGGGGCCTTCAGCCCCAGCATTTT
TRBJ1-1 NA TRBV4-2 NA 16 CASSQQPTGMNTEAFF TGTGCCAGCAGCCAACAACCGACAGGAATGAACACTGAAGCTTTCTTT
TRBJ1-1 many TRBV28 NA 15 CASSSAPSISEKAFF TGTGCCAGCAGTTCGGCCCCTTCGATTAGCGAGAAAGCTTTCTTT
TRBJ2-5 many TRBV20-1 TRBD2 16 CSATTIAGGLGETQYF TGCAGTGCTACAACAATAGCGGGAGGGCTAGGAGAGACCCAGTACTTC
TRBJ1-4 many TRBV28 NA 14 CASSLQGKNEKLFF TGTGCCAGCAGTTTACAGGGGAAAAACGAAAAACTGTTTTTT
TRBJ2-5 few TRBV2 TRBD2 13 CASRRGLAKTQYF TGTGCCAGCAGAAGAGGACTAGCGAAGACCCAGTACTTC
TRBJ2-1 many TRBV2 NA 12 CASRPGGVEQFF TGTGCCAGCAGGCCCGGGGGCGTCGAGCAGTTCTTC
TRBJ2-7 many TRBV5-6 NA 12 CASSLGSNGGYF TGTGCCAGCAGCTTGGGATCTAACGGGGGTTACTTC
TRBJ2-1 many TRBV18 TRBD2 16 CASSQRGGLFWDEQFF TGTGCCAGCTCTCAACGGGGGGGCCTTTTTTGGGATGAGCAGTTCTTC
TRBJ2-3 many TRBV24-1 NA 16 CATSDSLTRAPDTQYF TGTGCCACCAGTGATTCGCTGACAAGGGCTCCAGATACGCAGTATTTT
TRBJ1-1 many TRBV20-1 TRBD1 16 CSARVGQVKMNTEAFF TGCAGTGCTAGAGTTGGACAGGTAAAAATGAACACTGAAGCTTTCTTT
TRBJ2-3 NA TRBV3-1 TRBD2 15 CASSLSGGTTDTQYF TGTGCCAGCAGCCTATCGGGAGGAACCACAGATACGCAGTATTTT
TRBJ2-6 NA TRBV12-3/TRBV12-4 NA 18 CASREPGPLSSGANVLTF TGTGCCAGCAGGGAACCGGGACCGTTGTCTTCCGGGGCCAACGTCCTGACTTTC
TRBJ1-5 many TRBV12-3/TRBV12-4 NA 13 CASSPVGLGPQHF TGTGCCAGCAGCCCTGTGGGCCTAGGGCCCCAGCATTTT
TRBJ1-1 few TRBV18 TRBD1 15 CASSLTGGRNTEAFF TGTGCCAGCTCATTGACAGGGGGCAGGAACACTGAAGCTTTCTTT
TRBJ2-5 many TRBV24-1 TRBD1 16 CATSDLTGALGETQYF TGTGCCACCAGTGACTTGACAGGGGCGTTGGGGGAGACCCAGTACTTC
TRBJ1-2 few TRBV20-1 NA 13 CSAGELQGSGYTF TGCAGTGCCGGAGAACTACAGGGATCTGGCTACACCTTC
TRBJ1-3 few TRBV21-1 NA 16 CASSFSGHPAGNTIYF TGTGCCAGCAGCTTTAGCGGACACCCCGCGGGAAACACCATATATTTT
TRBJ1-5 many TRBV10-3 NA 15 CAISESNMSNQPQHF TGTGCCATCAGTGAGTCGAATATGAGCAATCAGCCCCAGCATTTT
TRBJ2-1 many TRBV29-1 NA 13 CSVDRDNYNEQFF TGCAGCGTTGACCGGGACAACTACAATGAGCAGTTCTTC
TRBJ2-2 many TRBV12-3/TRBV12-4 TRBD1 16 CASSLIPGQGAGELFF TGTGCCAGCAGTTTAATCCCCGGACAGGGCGCCGGGGAGCTGTTTTTT
TRBJ2-2 many TRBV21-1 NA 16 CASSKAPGGATGELFF TGTGCCAGCAGCAAAGCCCCGGGAGGGGCCACCGGGGAGCTGTTTTTT
TRBJ1-5 NA TRBV28 NA 17 CASSTLTREPSNQPQHF TGTGCCAGCAGTACCCTAACCAGGGAGCCCAGCAATCAGCCCCAGCATTTT
TRBJ2-5 many TRBV18 NA 17 CASSPVTSKGDRETQYF TGTGCCAGCTCACCGGTCACCAGTAAGGGAGATCGAGAGACCCAGTACTTC
TRBJ2-7 NA TRBV20-1 NA 11 CSIWKGDEQYF TGCAGTATTTGGAAAGGGGACGAGCAGTACTTC
TRBJ2-5 many TRBV12-3/TRBV12-4 NA 12 CASSYYEETQYF TGTGCCAGCAGTTACTACGAAGAGACCCAGTACTTC
TRBJ2-6 few TRBV28 NA 15 CASTPSVSGANVLTF TGTGCCAGCACCCCTTCAGTCTCTGGGGCCAACGTCCTGACTTTC
TRBJ2-1 many TRBV12-3/TRBV12-4 NA 15 CASSPWAKGVNEQFF TGTGCCAGCAGTCCCTGGGCGAAGGGAGTTAATGAGCAGTTCTTC
TRBJ2-5 NA TRBV30 NA 15 CAWSTSGYSWETQYF TGTGCCTGGAGTACGTCAGGGTACTCATGGGAGACCCAGTACTTC
TRBJ2-3 NA TRBV7-2 NA 16 CASSLVAGNGADTQYF TGTGCCAGCAGCTTAGTGGCGGGGAATGGAGCAGATACGCAGTATTTT
TRBJ2-1 few TRBV12-3/TRBV12-4 TRBD2 13 CASTSGTSFEQFF TGTGCCAGCACCTCCGGGACTAGCTTTGAGCAGTTCTTC
TRBJ1-6 many TRBV4-3 NA 16 CASSQGGARYNSPLHF TGCGCCAGCAGCCAAGGAGGGGCGCGATATAATTCACCCCTCCACTTT
TRBJ1-1 many TRBV7-2 NA 13 CASSLGRNTEAFF TGTGCCAGCAGCTTAGGGAGGAACACTGAAGCTTTCTTT
TRBJ1-1 many TRBV6-6 TRBD1 13 CASSNRDRGLGFF TGTGCCAGCAGTAACCGGGACAGGGGGCTTGGTTTCTTT
TRBJ2-6 many TRBV29-1 TRBD1 14 CSKGTVSGANVLTF TGCAGCAAGGGGACAGTCTCTGGGGCCAACGTCCTGACTTTC
TRBJ2-5 few TRBV7-8 NA 14 CASSLGGRWETQYF TGTGCCAGCAGCCTAGGTGGGAGGTGGGAGACCCAGTACTTC
TRBJ2-1 many TRBV29-1 NA 12 CSVDGSYNEQFF TGCAGCGTGGACGGTTCGTACAATGAGCAGTTCTTC
TRBJ2-1 many TRBV3-1 TRBD2 17 CASSQIPGLAGGDEQFF TGTGCCAGCAGCCAAATTCCGGGGCTAGCGGGAGGCGATGAGCAGTTCTTC
TRBJ2-2 few TRBV12-3/TRBV12-4 NA 17 CASSLPSSLANTGELFF TGTGCCAGCAGTTTACCCTCTAGCCTCGCGAACACCGGGGAGCTGTTTTTT
TRBJ2-3 many TRBV29-1 TRBD2 15 CSVVMGGMSTDTQYF TGCAGCGTTGTCATGGGGGGGATGAGTACAGATACGCAGTATTTT
TRBJ1-6 many TRBV6-5 NA 14 CASSYRQVNSPLHF TGTGCCAGCAGTTACAGGCAGGTTAATTCACCCCTCCACTTT
TRBJ1-1 many TRBV24-1 NA 15 CATSGQEGFNTEAFF TGTGCCACCAGTGGGCAGGAGGGGTTTAACACTGAAGCTTTCTTT
TRBJ2-3 many TRBV10-1 TRBD2 16 CASSRGLAGVEDTQYF TGCGCCAGCAGTAGAGGACTAGCGGGAGTCGAAGATACGCAGTATTTT
TRBJ2-7 NA TRBV12-3/TRBV12-4 NA 12 CASRSGPYEQYF TGTGCCAGCCGGTCGGGGCCCTACGAGCAGTACTTC
TRBJ1-2 many TRBV5-1 NA 14 CASSLNRENYGYTF TGCGCCAGCAGCTTGAACAGGGAAAACTATGGCTACACCTTC
TRBJ1-1 many TRBV6-5 NA 16 CASSYSGRLLNTEAFF TGTGCCAGCAGTTACTCCGGCAGGTTGTTGAACACTGAAGCTTTCTTT
TRBJ2-2 NA TRBV12-3/TRBV12-4 NA 13 CASSLRTTGELFF TGTGCCAGCAGTTTAAGGACAACCGGGGAGCTGTTTTTT
TRBJ2-5 NA TRBV12-3/TRBV12-4 NA 15 CASSLNVRLQETQYF TGTGCCAGCAGTTTAAATGTCAGACTCCAAGAGACCCAGTACTTC
TRBJ1-2 many TRBV6-6 NA 13 CASNPGMDYGYTF TGTGCCAGCAACCCGGGGATGGACTATGGCTACACCTTC